This T cell receptor beta chain appears in the sequencing data of a study of Tregs in tolerant kidney transplant recipients. Notes on the study in general: Some patients' samples used different primers over time, so nucleotide sequences weren't comparable.

FACS sorting followed a roughly six-day coculture of CFSE-labeled recipient PBMCs with irradiated graft donor PBMCs. Turning to this clone: Its matching antigen is unknown. The read finishes 3 residues shy of the CDR3 end, and the germline J gene is used to complete it.

This CDR3 has 14 residues. Germline loops: CDR1 LNHDA, CDR2 SQIVND (reference sequence). V lost 3 bases and J lost 2; bases outside the gene matches: 3. Clones were read by immunoSEQ multiplex PCR, and TCRdb kept only the in-frame ones, dropping some. The sample totals 2,700 or so clones. The sequence came from a human patient who received a combined kidney and bone marrow transplant. V and J are TRBV19 and TRBJ2-7; 8 bases are a match to TRBD1. This specimen was CD8+ T cells from blood cultured with allogeneic cells, taken before the transplant. CDR3 loop: CASSMGTGAYEQYF. The covered CDR3 bases are TGTGCCAGTAGTATGGGGACAGGTGCCTACGAG.